This T cell receptor beta chain was sequenced in a study of T cell responses to AZD1222 COVID-19 vaccine. Whole-study findings and limits: Only 5 or 6 individuals given AZD1222 were seropositive at baseline. It was only after the peak T cell response that any repertoires were sampled. Donors, mostly white British, included more females; clonal diversity was possibly underestimated.

Generated by immunoSEQ multiplex PCR, the TCRdb table keeps only in-frame clones and is missing some. The table has fewer than 50,000 clones, less than 95% seen once. The CDR3 covers 13 residues. Looked up from germline, CDR1 is MGHDK and CDR2 is SYGVNS. The V and J ends lost 5 bases and 4 bases respectively, with 11 bases between them. A few counts support this clone. Its antigen is undetermined. This TCR derives from an adult who received the AZD1222 COVID-19 vaccine. The chain couples TRBV25-1 to TRBJ1-1; D is perhaps TRBD1 (6 bases). The sample consisted of peripheral blood, taken 28 days after the second AZD1222 dose. In DNA, the CDR3 is TGTGCCAGCAGTAGAGGGGGGGGCACTGAAGCTTTCTTT. Protein: CASSRGGGTEAFF.